This entry features one TCR beta chain sequence. These data originate in a study of cytomegalovirus exposure and HLA in healthy donors. The PCR had 60 Vbeta and 13 Jbeta primers. Libraries were prepared by immunoSEQ multiplex PCR; TCRdb keeps only in-frame clonotypes and omits some of them. The top ten clones hold roughly 1.6% of a sample with 250,000 or so clones, about 93% of them seen once. Germline V gene lookup returns CDR1 SGHAT and CDR2 FQNNGV. The germline V and J ends were trimmed by 2 bases and 0 bases, with 7 bases remaining between them. This CDR3 region has 14 residues. The gene calls are TRBV11-2 and TRBJ1-1; D unresolved. The sample consisted of PBMCs. The receptor was isolated from a girl aged 2-10 years in good health and CMV-seronegative. The chain's CDR3 is CASSLWRMNTEAFF. CDR3 bases: TGTGCCAGCAGCTTATGGCGGATGAACACTGAAGCTTTCTTT.